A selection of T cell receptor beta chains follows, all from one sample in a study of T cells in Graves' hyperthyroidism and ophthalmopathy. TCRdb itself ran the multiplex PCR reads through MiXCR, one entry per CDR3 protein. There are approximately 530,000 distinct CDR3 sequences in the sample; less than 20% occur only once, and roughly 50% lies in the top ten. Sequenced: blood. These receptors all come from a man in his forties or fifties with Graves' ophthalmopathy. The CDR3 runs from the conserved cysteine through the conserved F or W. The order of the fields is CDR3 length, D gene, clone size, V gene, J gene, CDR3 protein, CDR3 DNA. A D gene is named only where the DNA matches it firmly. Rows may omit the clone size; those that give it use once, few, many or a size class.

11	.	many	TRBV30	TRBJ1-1	CAWSPGPEAFF	TGTGCCTGGAGTCCAGGGCCTGAAGCTTTCTTT
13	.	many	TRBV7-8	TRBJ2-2	CASSGSRTGELFF	TGTGCCAGCAGCGGGAGTAGGACCGGGGAGCTGTTTTTT
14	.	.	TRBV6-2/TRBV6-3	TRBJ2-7	CASSPRAADYEQYF	TGTGCCAGCAGCCCCCGAGCGGCCGACTACGAGCAGTACTTC
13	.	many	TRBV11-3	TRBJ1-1	CASSFGRTTEAFF	TGTGCCAGCAGCTTTGGACGGACCACTGAAGCTTTCTTT
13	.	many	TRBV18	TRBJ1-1	CASSPSPNTEAFF	TGTGCCAGCTCACCGAGCCCAAACACTGAAGCTTTCTTT
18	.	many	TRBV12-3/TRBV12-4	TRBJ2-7	CASSYAPLTSEKPYEQYF	TGTGCCAGCAGTTACGCTCCTCTGACCTCTGAAAAGCCCTACGAGCAGTACTTC
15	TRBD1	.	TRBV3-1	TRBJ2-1	CASSGQGTGYNEQFF	TGTGCCAGCAGCGGACAGGGGACTGGATACAATGAGCAGTTCTTC
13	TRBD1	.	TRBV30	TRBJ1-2	CAGPGQGSYGYTF	TGTGCCGGCCCGGGACAGGGATCCTATGGCTACACCTTC
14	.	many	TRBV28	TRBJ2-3	CASSPQGSTDTQYF	TGTGCCAGCAGTCCACAGGGCAGCACAGATACGCAGTATTTT
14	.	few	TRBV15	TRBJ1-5	CATSNTGRSWPQHF	TGTGCCACCAGCAACACAGGGCGATCTTGGCCCCAGCATTTT
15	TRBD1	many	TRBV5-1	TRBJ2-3	CASSSDRGQTDTQYF	TGCGCCAGCAGCTCAGACAGGGGGCAGACAGATACGCAGTATTTT
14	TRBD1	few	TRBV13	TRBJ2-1	CASSPTGGGGEQFF	TGTGCCAGCAGCCCAACAGGGGGCGGGGGTGAGCAGTTCTTC
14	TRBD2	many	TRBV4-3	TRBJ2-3	CASSQDPTSPTQYF	TGCGCCAGCAGCCAAGATCCGACTAGCCCTACGCAGTATTTT
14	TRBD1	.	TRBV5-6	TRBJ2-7	CAGSLGTGTYEQYF	TGTGCCGGCAGCTTGGGGACAGGGACCTACGAGCAGTACTTC
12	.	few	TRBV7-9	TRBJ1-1	CASSRPSVEAFF	TGTGCCAGCAGCCGCCCTAGCGTTGAAGCTTTCTTT
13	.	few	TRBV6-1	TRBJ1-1	CASSRTELTEAFF	TGTGCCAGCAGTCGGACAGAGCTCACTGAAGCTTTCTTT
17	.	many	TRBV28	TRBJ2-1	CASSFLSGPGSYNEQFF	TGTGCCAGCAGTTTTCTGAGCGGACCTGGCTCCTACAATGAGCAGTTCTTC
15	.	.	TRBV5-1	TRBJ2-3	CASSFTLAPGWSQYF	TGCGCCAGCAGCTTTACCCTAGCCCCCGGGTGGTCCCAGTATTTT
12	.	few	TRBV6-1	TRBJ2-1	CASRPRKNEQFF	TGTGCCAGCAGACCACGGAAGAATGAGCAGTTCTTC
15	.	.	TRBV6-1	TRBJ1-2	CASRRPGTMERHYTF	TGTGCCAGCAGGCGTCCGGGGACTATGGAACGGCACTACACCTTC
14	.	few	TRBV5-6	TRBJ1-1	CASSAGGRNTEAFF	TGTGCCAGCAGCGCGGGAGGACGGAACACTGAAGCTTTCTTT
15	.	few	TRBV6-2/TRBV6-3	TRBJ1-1	CASSYEGDWGRPAFF	TGTGCCAGCAGTTACGAAGGGGACTGGGGGAGGCCGGCTTTCTTT
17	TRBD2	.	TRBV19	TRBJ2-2	CASSILAGDLHTGELFF	TGTGCCAGTAGTATCCTAGCGGGAGACCTTCACACCGGGGAGCTGTTTTTT
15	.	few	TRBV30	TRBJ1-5	CAWTPPGARNQPQHF	TGTGCCTGGACTCCCCCAGGGGCGCGCAATCAGCCCCAGCATTTT
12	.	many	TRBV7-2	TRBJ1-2	CASSLLLSGYTF	TGTGCCAGCAGCTTACTTCTCTCGGGCTACACCTTC
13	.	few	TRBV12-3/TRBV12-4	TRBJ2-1	CASTPGTFNEQFF	TGTGCCAGCACCCCTGGGACGTTCAATGAGCAGTTCTTC
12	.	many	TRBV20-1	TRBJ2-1	CSARDVVNEQFF	TGCAGTGCTAGAGATGTGGTAAATGAGCAGTTCTTC
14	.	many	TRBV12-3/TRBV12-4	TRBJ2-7	CASSFSASAGEQYF	TGTGCCAGCAGTTTTTCTGCCTCCGCGGGGGAGCAGTACTTC